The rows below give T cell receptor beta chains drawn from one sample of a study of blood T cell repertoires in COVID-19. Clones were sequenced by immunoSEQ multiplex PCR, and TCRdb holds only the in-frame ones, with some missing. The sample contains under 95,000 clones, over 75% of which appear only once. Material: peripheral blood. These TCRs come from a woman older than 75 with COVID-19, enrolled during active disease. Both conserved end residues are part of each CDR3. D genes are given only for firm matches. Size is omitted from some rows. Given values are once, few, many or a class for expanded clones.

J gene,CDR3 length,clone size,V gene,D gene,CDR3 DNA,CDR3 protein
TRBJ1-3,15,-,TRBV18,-,TGTGCCAGCTCACCATACAGGGTTTCTGGAAACACCATATATTTT,CASSPYRVSGNTIYF
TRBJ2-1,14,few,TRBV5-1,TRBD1,TGCGCCAGCAGCGAATCGGCAGGGGGCCGTGAGCAGTTCTTC,CASSESAGGREQFF
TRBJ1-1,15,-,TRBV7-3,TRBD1,TGTGCCAGCAGCCCACCCGGGACAGGGGCGACTGAAGCTTTCTTT,CASSPPGTGATEAFF
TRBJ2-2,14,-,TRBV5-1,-,TGCGCCAGCAGCTTGGACGGGTTCACCGGGGAGCTGTTTTTT,CASSLDGFTGELFF
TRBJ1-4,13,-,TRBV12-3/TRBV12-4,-,TGTGCCAGCAGGATTCAGGGATCCGAAAAACTGTTTTTT,CASRIQGSEKLFF
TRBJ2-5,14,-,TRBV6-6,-,TGTGCCAGCAGTTACGCGGACAGCCAAGAGACCCAGTACTTC,CASSYADSQETQYF
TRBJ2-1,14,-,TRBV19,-,TGTGCCAGTAAACTATCCGGGACAAACAATGAGCAGTTCTTC,CASKLSGTNNEQFF
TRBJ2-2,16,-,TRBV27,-,TGTGCCAGCAGTTTTTCCCGGGTTGCTTACACCGGGGAGCTGTTTTTT,CASSFSRVAYTGELFF
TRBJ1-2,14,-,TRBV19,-,TGTGCCAGTAGAGATTCAGGGGTCGGCTATGGCTACACCTTC,CASRDSGVGYGYTF
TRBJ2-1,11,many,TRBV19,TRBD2,TGTGCCAGTACGGGGGGCAATGAGCAGTTCTTC,CASTGGNEQFF
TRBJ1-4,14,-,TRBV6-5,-,TGTGCCAGCAGTTATTGGGGGGGTAATGAAAAACTGTTTTTT,CASSYWGGNEKLFF
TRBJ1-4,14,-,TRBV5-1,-,TGCGCCAGCAGTGGACAGTCAACTAATGAAAAACTGTTTTTT,CASSGQSTNEKLFF
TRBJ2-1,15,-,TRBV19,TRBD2,TGTGCCAGTAGTATAACCGGGACTAGCTTTCATGAGCAGTTCTTC,CASSITGTSFHEQFF
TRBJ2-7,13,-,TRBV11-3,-,TGTGCCAGCAGCAAACGGGACTCCTACGAGCAGTACTTC,CASSKRDSYEQYF
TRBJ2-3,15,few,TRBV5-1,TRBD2,TGCGCCAGCAGCTTGGTACTTGCGGGGGCAGATACGCAGTATTTT,CASSLVLAGADTQYF
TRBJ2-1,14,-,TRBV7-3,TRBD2,TGTGCCAGCAGCTTGGTTAGCGGGAGTAATGAGCAGTTCTTC,CASSLVSGSNEQFF